This T cell receptor beta chain was recorded in a study of T cell repertoires in cytomegalovirus infection. As for the study in general: Researchers turned to recently identified HLA-C-restricted CMV epitopes as well as well-studied HLA-B-restricted ones. Matching HLA type, along with CMV infection, was indicated by public TCR beta signatures.

TCRdb itself ran the reads through MiXCR, one entry per CDR3 protein. Of 650,000 to 900,000 distinct CDR3 sequences listed, approximately 32% are singletons. With V trimmed by 7 bases and J by 5 bases, 7 bases remained unmatched. CDR1 SGHDN and CDR2 FVKESK come from the germline V gene. CDR3 length: 14 residues. A note on this clonotype: The antigen remains unidentified.

General study findings and limits: CMV-specific TCR beta clonotypes restricted by HLA-C dominated the ex vivo response. Adding up the frequency of public TCR beta families identified people who carried CMV plus the relevant HLA.

The chain has TRBV14 and TRBJ2-1; 8 bases align to TRBD2. This sequence was found in a human donor in good health (CMV status not recorded). Some clones in this sample may be carry-over from other donors' samples. Sample: cultured CD8+ T cells from PBMCs, taken from culture after CMV antigen stimulation. As DNA, the CDR3 is TGTGCCAGCAACTCCTGGACTAGCAACAATGAGCAGTTCTTC. Translating gives CASNSWTSNNEQFF.